This entry lists 29 T cell receptor beta chains sequenced from one sample in a study of CD8 T cells in Susac syndrome (dated by TCRdb to about 2019). Libraries were constructed by the immunoSEQ multiplex PCR assay. RNA was extracted using the RNeasy kit, and 0.5 to 1 microgram was reverse transcribed with random hexamers. The raw public data were reprocessed by TCRdb itself: fastp quality trimming at Q25, MiXCR clonotype calling, in-frame beta chains only. Entries that share a CDR3 protein sequence are merged under the most common genes and DNA. This sample has about 170,000 distinct CDR3 sequences in its table, and 93% of those were observed once. Roughly 0.1% of the sample is in the top ten clones. The sequenced material came from CD4+ T cells from PBMCs. Source of these receptors: a human donor with multiple sclerosis.

The chain employs TRBV2 and TRBJ1-1; D remains unclear. Trimming pared 1 base from V and 11 bases from J, leaving 8 bases between. CDR1 is SNHLY and CDR2 is FYNNEI in the germline V gene. This CDR3 comprises 11 residues. DNA for the CDR3: TGTGCCAGCAGTGAAGGTCCCTGGGCTTTCTTT. Translating gives CASSEGPWAFF.

This chain links TRBV21-1 with TRBJ2-3; TRBD1 reflects the table's D call only, with no check against the DNA. TRBV21-1 is an annotated pseudogene. This CDR3 spans 15 amino acids. DNA for the CDR3: TGTGCCCCCCAGAGGAACAGGGTGAAAACAGATACGCAGTATTTT. This sequence encodes CAPQRNRVKTDTQYF.

The chain uses TRBV5-1 and TRBJ2-5; 9 positions match TRBD1. CDR1 and CDR2 (germline): SGHRS, YFSETQ. With V trimmed by 4 bases and J by 4 bases, 8 bases remained unmatched. The CDR3 consists of 15 residues. The CDR3 spells CASSDRQGVGETQYF. CDR3 coding DNA: TGCGCCAGCAGCGATCGACAGGGGGTGGGAGAGACCCAGTACTTC.

This chain connects TRBV4-1 to TRBJ1-4; D unresolved. CDR1 MGHRA and CDR2 YSYEKL come from the germline V gene. V was trimmed by 3 bases and J by 5 bases, leaving 13 bases between them. The CDR3 runs 15 residues. CDR3 loop: CASSHPGRKNEKLFF. CDR3 DNA: TGCGCCAGCAGCCACCCTGGACGGAAAAATGAAAAACTGTTTTTT.

V usage is TRBV12-3 or TRBV12-4 and J usage is TRBJ2-3, with TRBD2 matching 8 bases. Trimming removed 5 bases from V and 6 bases from J; junction bases left unmatched: 4. The CDR3 is 13 residues long. Here the CDR3 reads CASSIGLADTQYF. The CDR3 DNA sequence: TGTGCCAGCAGTATCGGACTAGCCGATACGCAGTATTTT.

This clonotype was detected only once. V usage is TRBV30 and J usage is TRBJ2-3, with 10 bases fitting TRBD2. J gave up 4 bases and V 4 bases, and 2 bases lay outside the gene matches. Germline V gene lookup returns CDR1 GTSNPN and CDR2 SVGIG (reference sequence). This CDR3 is 13 amino acids long. CDR3 nucleotides: TGTGCCTGGATGCTAGCGGGAGCAGATACGCAGTATTTT. It is translated as CAWMLAGADTQYF.

The CDR3 nucleotides read TGCAGCGTTGTGTGGGCTAACTATGGCTACACCTTC. The encoded protein is CSVVWANYGYTF. The V call is TRBV29-1, the J call TRBJ1-2; no clear D. Trimming pared 4 bases from V and 0 bases from J, leaving 6 bases between. Germline V lookup: CDR1 SQVTM, CDR2 ANQGSEA. This CDR3 spans 12 amino acids. Full variable domain (outside the CDR3, taken from reference TRBV29-1 and TRBJ1-2): SAVISQKPSRDICQRGTSLTIQCQVDSQVTMMFWYRQQPGQSLTLIATANQGSEATYESGFVIDKFPISRPNLTFSTLTVSNMSPEDSSIYLCSVVWANYGYTFGSGTRLTVV.

Only one count was recorded for this clonotype. V usage is TRBV19 and J usage is TRBJ2-1, with D perhaps matching TRBD2 (5 bases). V was shortened by 3 bases and J by 2 bases, with 14 bases between the two germline ends. The germline CDR1 and CDR2 sequences are LNHDA and SQIVND (reference sequence). The CDR3 sequence is 16 residues long. In DNA form, the CDR3 reads TGTGCCAGTAGTATCGACCCGGGAAAGACCTACAATGAGCAGTTCTTC. It is translated as CASSIDPGKTYNEQFF.

The chain has TRBV6-2 or TRBV6-3 and TRBJ1-2, with D maybe TRBD1 (6 bases). The V and J ends lost 2 bases and 8 bases respectively, with 12 bases between them. This CDR3 region has 13 residues. The V gene's germline CDR1 is MNHEY and CDR2 SVGEGT. The CDR3, as DNA: TGTGCCAGCAGTTACCGACAGGCTGACGGCTACACCTTC. Its translation: CASSYRQADGYTF.

The V and J genes are TRBV5-4 and TRBJ2-1; TRBD2 might be the D (7 bases). The ends were cut back, 9 bases at V and 9 bases at J, with 22 bases in the middle. Looked up from germline, CDR1 is SGHNT and CDR2 is YYREEE (reference sequence). The CDR3 length is 14 residues. CDR3 coding DNA: TGTGCCACCAAAGAGCGTGGGGGGGCGGGTGAGCAGTTCTTC. Translation: CATKERGGAGEQFF.

This clonotype appeared a few times. V is TRBV19 and J is TRBJ1-5; tentatively, D is TRBD1 (6 bases). Germline V gene lookup returns CDR1 LNHDA and CDR2 SQIVND (reference sequence). The germline V and J ends were trimmed by 6 bases and 1 base, with 10 bases remaining between them. This CDR3 is 14 amino acids long. The CDR3, as DNA: TGTGCCAGTAGGAGGGGGGCAAGCAATCAGCCCCAGCATTTT. Residues: CASRRGASNQPQHF.

The chain links TRBV20-1 to TRBJ1-5; tentative D call: TRBD1 (6 bases). This CDR3 is 15 amino acids long. Germline V gives CDR1 DFQATT, CDR2 SNEGSKA (reference sequence). Trimming left V 5 bases short and J 5 bases short, with 19 bases between. The DNA for the CDR3 is TGCAGTGCTGGGGGGGGGCGATCGGCCGATCAGCCCCAGCATTTT. Translated: CSAGGGRSADQPQHF.

The rearrangement joins TRBV9 to TRBJ1-4, with D maybe TRBD1 (6 bases). CDR1 and CDR2 (germline): SGDLS, YYNGEE. The CDR3 runs 15 residues. Deletions cut 3 bases from V and 6 bases from J, with 15 bases between. In DNA form, the CDR3 reads TGTGCCAGCAGCGCTACCAGGGGTGGGTATGAAAAACTGTTTTTT. This encodes CASSATRGGYEKLFF.

CDR3 DNA: TGTGCCAGCAGCGAAGCGTCACCCCCCTACAATGAGCAGTTCTTC. Translating gives CASSEASPPYNEQFF. The rearrangement links TRBV25-1 to TRBJ2-1; no clear D. V was shortened by 6 bases and J by 2 bases, with 14 bases between the two germline ends. Germline V lookup: CDR1 MGHDK, CDR2 SYGVNS. The CDR3 totals 15 residues.

This sequence joins TRBV12-3 or TRBV12-4 and TRBJ1-2, with 8 nucleotides matching TRBD1. The CDR3 runs 15 residues. The trim removed 3 bases at V and 2 bases at J, leaving 5 bases unmatched. CDR3 in DNA: TGTGCCAGCAGTTTCAGGGGGCAGTTGAACTATGGCTACACCTTC. Amino acid sequence: CASSFRGQLNYGYTF.

The genes are TRBV3-1 and TRBJ2-1; 11 nucleotides line up with TRBD1. Germline lookup yields CDR1 LGHDT and CDR2 YNNKEL (reference sequence). The trim removed 4 bases at V and 9 bases at J, leaving 8 bases unmatched. The CDR3 runs 15 residues. Written as DNA, the CDR3 is TGTGCCAGCAGCCTACCGGGACAGGGGGGTACTGAGCAGTTCTTC. Protein sequence: CASSLPGQGGTEQFF.

This clonotype was seen more than once but under ten times. The chain uses TRBV6-5 and TRBJ2-5; D is perhaps TRBD1 (5 bases). Trimming took off 7 bases at V and 4 bases at J, with 16 bases between the two ends. The germline V gene encodes CDR1 MNHEY and CDR2 SVGAGI. The CDR3 covers 14 residues. The DNA of the CDR3 is TGTGCCAGCAACCGAAGGGGCAGTTTAGAGACCCAGTACTTC. Protein product: CASNRRGSLETQYF.

The rearrangement joins TRBV28 to TRBJ1-4; D is uncertain. CDR1 and CDR2 (germline): MDHEN, SYDVKM. Trimming took 9 bases from V and 6 from J, leaving 11 bases between them. The CDR3 sequence is 12 residues long. CDR3 bases: TGTGCCAGTGCGGGAAACCATGAAAAACTGTTTTTT. Its protein is CASAGNHEKLFF.

The chain carries TRBV24-1 and TRBJ2-3, with D uncertain. This CDR3 region has 13 residues. Germline loops: CDR1 KGHDR, CDR2 SFDVKD. The V end was cut by 4 bases, the J end by 5 bases, with 9 bases between. CDR3 region: CATSEHIRDTQYF. The CDR3, as DNA: TGTGCCACCAGTGAACACATCCGAGATACGCAGTATTTT.

The chain combines TRBV6-1 with TRBJ2-3, with 8 bases fitting TRBD1. Germline V gives CDR1 MNHNS, CDR2 SASEGT. The CDR3 covers 15 residues. Losses at the gene ends were 6 bases for V and 2 bases for J; bases not matched to a gene: 7. The CDR3 is CASRPDRVLTDTQYF. CDR3 coding DNA: TGTGCCAGCAGACCGGACAGGGTACTCACAGATACGCAGTATTTT.

This rearrangement joins TRBV6-2 or TRBV6-3 to TRBJ1-1; 7 nucleotides line up with TRBD1. The CDR3 is 16 amino acids. With 6 bases clipped from V and 0 bases from J, the junction kept 10 bases outside the gene matches. Germline values: CDR1 MNHEY, CDR2 SVGEGT. CDR3: CASSPRQGHMNTEAFF. Here the CDR3 DNA reads TGTGCCAGCAGCCCTCGACAGGGCCACATGAACACTGAAGCTTTCTTT.

The rearrangement uses TRBV29-1 and TRBJ1-2; D is unresolved. CDR1 and CDR2 from the germline V gene are SQVTM and ANQGSEA. V lost 0 bases to trimming and J lost 8 bases, with 7 bases between them. This CDR3 contains 11 residues. The CDR3 nucleotides read TGCAGCGTTGAAGATCGGCAGGGCTACACCTTC. Protein sequence: CSVEDRQGYTF.

The J gene is TRBJ1-1, the V gene TRBV20-1; 8 bases fit TRBD1. Germline CDR1 and CDR2: DFQATT and SNEGSKA (reference sequence). This CDR3 is built from 14 residues. V shed 5 bases and J 0 bases; nucleotides not matched to a gene: 5. The CDR3 here is CSAPDRGMNTEAFF. The CDR3 DNA follows: TGCAGTGCTCCCGACAGGGGCATGAACACTGAAGCTTTCTTT.

The gene calls are TRBV12-3 or TRBV12-4 and TRBJ2-3; the match to TRBD1 covers 7 bases. Trimming at V came to 10 bases and at J to 5 bases, leaving 12 bases not matched to a gene. The CDR3 totals 14 residues. The CDR3 sequence is CANARGSDGDTQYF. The CDR3 nucleotides are TGTGCCAACGCCAGGGGGTCTGATGGAGATACGCAGTATTTT.

The V call is TRBV4-3, the J call TRBJ1-2, with unresolved D. Germline lookup yields CDR1 LGHNA and CDR2 YSLEER. V lost 5 bases, J lost 8 bases, and 24 bases lay in between. This CDR3 is 16 amino acids long. The CDR3: CASSKVTTPTTGGYTF. CDR3 DNA: TGCGCCAGCAGCAAAGTTACTACACCTACAACGGGCGGCTACACCTTC.

The rearrangement joins TRBV6-1 to TRBJ2-7; 7 bases line up with TRBD1. With 5 bases clipped from V and 4 bases from J, the junction kept 14 bases outside the gene matches. The CDR3 contains 16 residues. Germline loops: CDR1 MNHNS, CDR2 SASEGT. The CDR3 DNA reads TGTGCCAGCAGTAGAACCCACGACAGGGCACAGTACGAGCAGTACTTC. This encodes CASSRTHDRAQYEQYF.

This clonotype was recorded once. CDR3 nucleotide sequence: TGTGCCAGCAGACCGGACCGATACGAGCAGTACTTC. It translates to CASRPDRYEQYF. The V call is TRBV28, the J call TRBJ2-7; no clear D. Trimming stripped 6 bases from V and 4 bases from J, with 10 bases between. CDR1 MDHEN and CDR2 SYDVKM come from the germline V gene. This CDR3 spans 12 amino acids.

The rearrangement joins TRBV10-3 to TRBJ1-1, with 8 bases that match TRBD1. Germline V lookup: CDR1 ENHRY, CDR2 SYGVKD. The V and J ends lost 5 bases and 11 bases, in that order; junction bases with no gene match: 19. The CDR3 runs 16 residues. CDR3 protein: CAISTTSLRDRFLAFF. CDR3 sequence (DNA): TGTGCCATCAGTACAACAAGTCTCCGGGACAGGTTCTTGGCTTTCTTT.

The chain couples TRBV19 to TRBJ2-1, with D perhaps given as TRBD1 or TRBD2 (5 bases each). Deletions cut 8 bases from V and 5 bases from J, with 10 bases between. The CDR3 spans 12 residues. Germline V gene data show CDR1 as LNHDA and CDR2 as SQIVND (reference sequence). The CDR3 DNA sequence: TGTGCCAGTCGGGACGACCACAATGAGCAGTTCTTC. It translates to CASRDDHNEQFF.